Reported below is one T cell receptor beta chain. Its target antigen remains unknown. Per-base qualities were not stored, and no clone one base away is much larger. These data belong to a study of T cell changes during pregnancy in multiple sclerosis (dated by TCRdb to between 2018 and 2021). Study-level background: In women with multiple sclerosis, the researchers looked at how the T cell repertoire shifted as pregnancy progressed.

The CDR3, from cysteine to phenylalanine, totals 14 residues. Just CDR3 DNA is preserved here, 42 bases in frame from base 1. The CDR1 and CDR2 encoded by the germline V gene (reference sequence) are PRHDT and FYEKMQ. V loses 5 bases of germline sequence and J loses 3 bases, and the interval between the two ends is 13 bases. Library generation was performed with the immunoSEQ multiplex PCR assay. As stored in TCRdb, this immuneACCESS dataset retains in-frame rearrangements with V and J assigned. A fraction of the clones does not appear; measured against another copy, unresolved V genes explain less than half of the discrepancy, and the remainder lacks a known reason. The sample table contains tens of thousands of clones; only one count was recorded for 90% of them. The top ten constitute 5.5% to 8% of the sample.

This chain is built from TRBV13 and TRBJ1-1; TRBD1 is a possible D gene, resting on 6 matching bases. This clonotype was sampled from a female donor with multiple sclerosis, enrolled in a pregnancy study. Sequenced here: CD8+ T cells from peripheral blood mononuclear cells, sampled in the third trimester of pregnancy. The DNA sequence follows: TGTGCCAGCAGCCTGCAACAGGGTTACACTGAAGCTTTCTTT. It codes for CASSLQQGYTEAFF.